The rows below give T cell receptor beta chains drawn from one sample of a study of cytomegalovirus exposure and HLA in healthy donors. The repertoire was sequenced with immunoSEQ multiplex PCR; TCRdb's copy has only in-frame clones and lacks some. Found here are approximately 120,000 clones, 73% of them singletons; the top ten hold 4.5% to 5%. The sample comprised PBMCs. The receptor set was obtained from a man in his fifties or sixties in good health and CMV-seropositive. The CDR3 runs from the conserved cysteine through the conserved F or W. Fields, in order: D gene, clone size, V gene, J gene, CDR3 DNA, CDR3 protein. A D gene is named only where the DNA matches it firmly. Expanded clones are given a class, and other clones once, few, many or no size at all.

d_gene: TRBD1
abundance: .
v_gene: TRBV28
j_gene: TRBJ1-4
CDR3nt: TGTGTCAGCAGTTTACGGGGGACAGGGGGAGAAAAACTGTTTTTT
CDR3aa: CVSSLRGTGGEKLFF

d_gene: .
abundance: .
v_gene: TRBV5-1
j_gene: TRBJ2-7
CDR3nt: TGCGCCAGCAGCTTGGCTTACGGACTTGAAACCTACGAGCAGTACTTC
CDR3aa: CASSLAYGLETYEQYF

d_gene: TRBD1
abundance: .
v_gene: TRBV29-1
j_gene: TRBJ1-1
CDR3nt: TGCAGCGTTCACACAGGGGGCGACACTGAAGCTTTCTTT
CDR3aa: CSVHTGGDTEAFF

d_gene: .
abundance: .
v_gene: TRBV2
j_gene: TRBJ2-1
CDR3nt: TGTGCCAGCAGTCGGGGAACTATTGTTCCCTACAATGAGCAGTTCTTC
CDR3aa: CASSRGTIVPYNEQFF

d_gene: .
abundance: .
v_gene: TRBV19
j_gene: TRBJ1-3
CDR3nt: TGTGCCAGTAGTATTTTTCCGAACACCATATATTTT
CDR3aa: CASSIFPNTIYF

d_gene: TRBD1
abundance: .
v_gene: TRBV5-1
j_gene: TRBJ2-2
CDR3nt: TGCGCCAGCAGCTTGACTGGACAGGGGGCAGGCGGGGAGCTGTTTTTT
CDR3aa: CASSLTGQGAGGELFF

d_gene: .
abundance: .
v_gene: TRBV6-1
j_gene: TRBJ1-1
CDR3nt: TGTGCCAGCAGTGAAGGGGGGCGTAAAGCTTTCTTT
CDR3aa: CASSEGGRKAFF

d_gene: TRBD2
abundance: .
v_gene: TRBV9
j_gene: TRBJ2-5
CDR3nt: TGTGCCAGCAGCTCGCGGACTAGCGGGGGAGAGACCCAGTACTTC
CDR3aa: CASSSRTSGGETQYF

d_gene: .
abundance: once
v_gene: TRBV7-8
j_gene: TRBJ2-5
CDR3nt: TGTGCCAGCAGCTCCCTGGGGACAACCCAAGGGGAGACCCAGTACTTC
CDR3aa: CASSSLGTTQGETQYF

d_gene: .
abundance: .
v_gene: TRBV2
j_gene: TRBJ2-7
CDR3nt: TGTGCCAGCAGTGAAACGACAGCTCGTTACGAGCAGTACTTC
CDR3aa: CASSETTARYEQYF

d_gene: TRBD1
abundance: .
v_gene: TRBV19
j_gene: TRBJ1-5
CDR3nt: TGTGCCAGTAGTACGCTCCCGGGACAGGGGAATCAGCCCCAGCATTTT
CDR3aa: CASSTLPGQGNQPQHF

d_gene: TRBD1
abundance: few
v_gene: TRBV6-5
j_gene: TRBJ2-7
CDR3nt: TGTGCCAGCAGTGCTACAGGGGGCGCCCACTACGAGCAGTACTTC
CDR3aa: CASSATGGAHYEQYF

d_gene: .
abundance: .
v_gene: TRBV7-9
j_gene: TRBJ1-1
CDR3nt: TGTTCCAGCAGTCCTTCAGGGAGGAGGACTTTCTTT
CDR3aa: CSSSPSGRRTFF

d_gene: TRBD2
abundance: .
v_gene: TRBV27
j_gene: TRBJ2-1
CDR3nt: TGTGCCAGCAGTTTTCTAGCGGGGGGGCCCGGCAATGAGCAGTTCTTC
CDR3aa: CASSFLAGGPGNEQFF

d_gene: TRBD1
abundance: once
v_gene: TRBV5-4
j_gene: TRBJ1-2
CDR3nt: TGTGCCAGCAGCTCCGCCGGACAGGCCCACTATGGCTACACCTTC
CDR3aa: CASSSAGQAHYGYTF

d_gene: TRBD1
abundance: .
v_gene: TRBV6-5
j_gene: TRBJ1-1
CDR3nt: TGTGCCAGCAGGGACAGGAGAAGTACGAACACTGAAGCTTTCTTT
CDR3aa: CASRDRRSTNTEAFF

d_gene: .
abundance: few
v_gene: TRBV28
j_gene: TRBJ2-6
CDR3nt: TGTGCCACTATCACCGGGACACAGATCTCTGGGGCCAACGTCCTGACTTTC
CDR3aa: CATITGTQISGANVLTF

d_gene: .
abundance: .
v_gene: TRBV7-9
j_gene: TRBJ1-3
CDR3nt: TGTGCCAGCAGCCCCACTGCGGGGGACACCTTCTCTGGAAACACCATATATTTT
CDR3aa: CASSPTAGDTFSGNTIYF

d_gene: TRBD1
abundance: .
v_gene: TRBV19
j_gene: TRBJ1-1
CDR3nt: TGTGCCAGTAGTACACCCGACAGGGCTAAGGTTTTTACTGAAGCTTTCTTT
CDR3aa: CASSTPDRAKVFTEAFF

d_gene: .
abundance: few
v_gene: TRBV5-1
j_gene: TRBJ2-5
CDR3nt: TGCGCCAGCAGCTTGGACTCAGAGACCCAGTACTTC
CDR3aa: CASSLDSETQYF

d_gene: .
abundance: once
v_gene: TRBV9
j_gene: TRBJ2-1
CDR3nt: TGTGCCAGCAGCGACCTCGGGGGTGGTCGCAATGAGCAGTTCTTC
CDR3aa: CASSDLGGGRNEQFF

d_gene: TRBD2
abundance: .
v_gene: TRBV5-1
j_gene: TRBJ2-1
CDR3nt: TGCGCCAGCAGCTTGGGGGTTTTGGCTAGCGGGGGGCACAATGAGCAGTTCTTC
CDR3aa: CASSLGVLASGGHNEQFF

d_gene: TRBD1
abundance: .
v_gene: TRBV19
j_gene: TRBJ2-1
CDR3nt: TGTGCCAGTAGTATAGAGGGGACAGGGGGTTCCTACAATGAGCAGTTCTTC
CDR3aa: CASSIEGTGGSYNEQFF

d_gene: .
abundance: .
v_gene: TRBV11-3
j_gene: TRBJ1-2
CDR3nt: TGTGCCAGCAGGCATCCGGGGGGCTACACCTTC
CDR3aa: CASRHPGGYTF

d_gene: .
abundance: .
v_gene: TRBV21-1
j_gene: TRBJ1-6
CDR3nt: TGTGCCAGCAGCAAAAGGGCCAGGGGGAGTTCACCCCTCCACTTT
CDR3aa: CASSKRARGSSPLHF

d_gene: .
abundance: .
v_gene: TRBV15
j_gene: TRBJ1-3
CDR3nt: TGTGCCACCAGCAGGTCCCGGGGAGGTGGAAACACCATATATTTT
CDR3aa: CATSRSRGGGNTIYF

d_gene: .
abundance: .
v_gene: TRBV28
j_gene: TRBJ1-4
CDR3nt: TGTGCCAGCAGTTTATCCGAGGGAGGAAAACTGTTTTTT
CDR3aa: CASSLSEGGKLFF

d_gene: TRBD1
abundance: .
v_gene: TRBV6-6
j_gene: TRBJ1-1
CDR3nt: TGTGCCGGGCGGTTTGGACAGGGGACGAACACTGAAGCTTTCTTT
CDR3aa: CAGRFGQGTNTEAFF

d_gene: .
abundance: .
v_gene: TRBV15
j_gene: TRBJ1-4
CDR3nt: TGTGCCACCAGGTCCTCAGGGGCTAATGAAAAACTGTTTTTT
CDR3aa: CATRSSGANEKLFF

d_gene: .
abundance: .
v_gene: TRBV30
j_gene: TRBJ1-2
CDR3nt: TGTGCCTGGAGGCGTGGAATCGGGTATAACTATGGCTACACCTTC
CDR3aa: CAWRRGIGYNYGYTF

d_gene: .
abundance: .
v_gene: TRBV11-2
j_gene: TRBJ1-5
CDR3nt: TGTGCCAGCAGCTTACGGGAGAGTCAGCCCCAGCATTTT
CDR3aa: CASSLRESQPQHF

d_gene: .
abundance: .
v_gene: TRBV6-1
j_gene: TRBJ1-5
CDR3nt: TGTGCCAGCAGTGAAAACACAAATAATCAGCCCCAGCATTTT
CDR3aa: CASSENTNNQPQHF

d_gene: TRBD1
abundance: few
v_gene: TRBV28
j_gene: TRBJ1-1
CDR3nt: TGTGCCAGCAGTTTACCAGGGACAGGTGAGAACACTGAAGCTTTCTTT
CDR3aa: CASSLPGTGENTEAFF

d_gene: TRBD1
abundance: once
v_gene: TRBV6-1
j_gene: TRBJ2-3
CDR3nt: TGTGCCAGCAGGGGGAGGACAGGGACCGATACGCAGTATTTT
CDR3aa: CASRGRTGTDTQYF

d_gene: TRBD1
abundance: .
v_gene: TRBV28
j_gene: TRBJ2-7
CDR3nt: TGTGCCAGCAGTTATGCCGGGACAGGGCTCTACGAGCAGTACTTC
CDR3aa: CASSYAGTGLYEQYF

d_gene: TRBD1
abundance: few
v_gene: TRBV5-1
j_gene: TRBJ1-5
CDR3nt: TGCGCCAGCAGCATGACAGGGGGTCCGAATCAGCCCCAGCATTTT
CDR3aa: CASSMTGGPNQPQHF

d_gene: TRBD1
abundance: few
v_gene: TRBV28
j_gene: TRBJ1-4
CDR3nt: TGTGCCAGCAGTTTAGGGGGACAGGGACTTGAAAAACTGTTTTTT
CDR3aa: CASSLGGQGLEKLFF

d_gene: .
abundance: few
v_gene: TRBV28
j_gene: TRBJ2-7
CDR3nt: TGTGCCAGCAGTTTGGTAGGGGGGAGGGGCGAGCAGTACTTC
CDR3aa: CASSLVGGRGEQYF

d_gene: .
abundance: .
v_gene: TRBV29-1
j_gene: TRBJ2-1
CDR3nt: TGCAGCGTTGGTCGAGATCCGACTATCAATGAGCAGTTCTTC
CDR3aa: CSVGRDPTINEQFF

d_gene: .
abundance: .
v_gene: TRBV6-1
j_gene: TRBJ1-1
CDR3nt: TGTGCCAGCAGTGTCCCAATTTACAGGGTACCGAACACTGAAGCTTTCTTT
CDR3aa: CASSVPIYRVPNTEAFF

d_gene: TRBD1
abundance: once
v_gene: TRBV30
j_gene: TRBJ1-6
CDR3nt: TGTGCCTTACCAAGGACAGGGGGTAATAGCGATTCACCCCTCCACTTT
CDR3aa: CALPRTGGNSDSPLHF

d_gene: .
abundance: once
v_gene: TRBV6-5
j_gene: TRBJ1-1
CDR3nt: TGTGCCAGCAGTCCCGGAGGGGCCGCGCCCTCCGAAGCTTTCTTT
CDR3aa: CASSPGGAAPSEAFF

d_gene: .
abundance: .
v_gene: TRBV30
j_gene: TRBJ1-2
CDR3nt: TGTGCCTGGAGTGAGGCGGGGATGGGGGGCTACACCTTC
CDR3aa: CAWSEAGMGGYTF

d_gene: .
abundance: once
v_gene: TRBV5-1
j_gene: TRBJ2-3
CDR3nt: TGCGCCAGCAGCTTGGAGGGGGATGCTAGCACAGATACGCAGTATTTT
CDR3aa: CASSLEGDASTDTQYF

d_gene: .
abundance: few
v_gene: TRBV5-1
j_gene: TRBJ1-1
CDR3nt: TGCGCCAGCAGTTTAAGGGGTAACACTGAAGCTTTCTTT
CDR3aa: CASSLRGNTEAFF

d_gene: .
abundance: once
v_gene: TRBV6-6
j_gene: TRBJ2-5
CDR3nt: TGCGCCAGCAGTCTAATAAGCGAGGAGACCCAGTACTTC
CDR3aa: CASSLISEETQYF